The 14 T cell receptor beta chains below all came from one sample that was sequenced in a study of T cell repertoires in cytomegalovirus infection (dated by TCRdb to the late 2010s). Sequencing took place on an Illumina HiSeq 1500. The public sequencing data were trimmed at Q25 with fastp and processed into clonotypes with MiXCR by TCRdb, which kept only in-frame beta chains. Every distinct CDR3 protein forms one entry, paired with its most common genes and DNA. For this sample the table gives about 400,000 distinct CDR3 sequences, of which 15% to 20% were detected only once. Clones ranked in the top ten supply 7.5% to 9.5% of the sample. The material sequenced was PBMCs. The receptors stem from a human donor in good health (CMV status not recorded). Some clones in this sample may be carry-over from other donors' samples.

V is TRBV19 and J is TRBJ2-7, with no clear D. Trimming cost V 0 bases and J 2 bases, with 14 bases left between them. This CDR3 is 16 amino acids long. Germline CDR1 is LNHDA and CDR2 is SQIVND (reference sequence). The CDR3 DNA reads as TGTGCCAGTAGTATAGATATGGTGGGCAGGCCCTACGAGCAGTACTTC. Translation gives CASSIDMVGRPYEQYF. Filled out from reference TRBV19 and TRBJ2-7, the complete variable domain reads DGGITQSPKYLFRKEGQNVTLSCEQNLNHDAMYWYRQDPGQGLRLIYYSQIVNDFQKGDIAEGYSVSREKKESFPLTVTSAQKNPTAFYLCASSIDMVGRPYEQYFGPGTRLTVT.

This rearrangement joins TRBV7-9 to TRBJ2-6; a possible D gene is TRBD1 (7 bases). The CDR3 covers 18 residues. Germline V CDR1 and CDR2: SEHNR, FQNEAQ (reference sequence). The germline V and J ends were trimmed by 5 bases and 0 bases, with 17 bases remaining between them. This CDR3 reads CASSPLEGQSSGANVLTF. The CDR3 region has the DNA TGTGCCAGCAGCCCACTGGAGGGACAGAGCTCTGGGGCCAACGTCCTGACTTTC. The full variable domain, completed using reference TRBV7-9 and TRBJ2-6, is DTGVSQNPRHKITKRGQNVTFRCDPISEHNRLYWYRQTLGQGPEFLTYFQNEAQLEKSRLLSDRFSAERPKGSFSTLEIQRTEQGDSAMYLCASSPLEGQSSGANVLTFGAGSRLTVL.

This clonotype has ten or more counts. The CDR3 nucleotides are TGTGCCAGCAGTCTCAGACAGGGTTGGGATTGGACTGAAGCTTTCTTT. Residues: CASSLRQGWDWTEAFF. The chain carries TRBV12-3 or TRBV12-4 and TRBJ1-1; 7 nucleotides agree with TRBD1. Trimming at V came to 5 bases and at J to 5 bases, leaving 14 bases not matched to a gene. The CDR3 covers 16 residues.

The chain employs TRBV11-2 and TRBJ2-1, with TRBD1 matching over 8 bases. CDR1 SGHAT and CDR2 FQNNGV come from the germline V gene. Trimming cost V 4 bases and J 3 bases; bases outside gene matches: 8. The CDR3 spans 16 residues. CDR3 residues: CASSSRTGRIYNEQFF. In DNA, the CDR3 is TGTGCCAGCAGCTCGCGGACAGGGCGAATCTACAATGAGCAGTTCTTC.

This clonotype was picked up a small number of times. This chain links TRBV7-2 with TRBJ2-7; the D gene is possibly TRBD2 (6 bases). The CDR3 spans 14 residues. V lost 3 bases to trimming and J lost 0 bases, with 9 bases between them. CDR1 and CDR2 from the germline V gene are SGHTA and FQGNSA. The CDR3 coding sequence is TGTGCCAGCAGCTTTAGCGGCCTCTCCTACGAGCAGTACTTC. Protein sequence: CASSFSGLSYEQYF. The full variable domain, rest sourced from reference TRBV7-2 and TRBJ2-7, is GAGVSQSPSNKVTEKGKDVELRCDPISGHTALYWYRQSLGQGLEFLIYFQGNSAPDKSGLPSDRFSAERTGGSVSTLTIQRTQQEDSAVYLCASSFSGLSYEQYFGPGTRLTVT.

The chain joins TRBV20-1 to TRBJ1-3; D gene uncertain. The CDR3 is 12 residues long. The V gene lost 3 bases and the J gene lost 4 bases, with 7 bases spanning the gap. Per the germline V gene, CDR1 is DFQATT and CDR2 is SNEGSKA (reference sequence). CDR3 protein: CSASSAGNTIYF. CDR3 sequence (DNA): TGCAGTGCTAGTTCCGCAGGAAACACCATATATTTT.

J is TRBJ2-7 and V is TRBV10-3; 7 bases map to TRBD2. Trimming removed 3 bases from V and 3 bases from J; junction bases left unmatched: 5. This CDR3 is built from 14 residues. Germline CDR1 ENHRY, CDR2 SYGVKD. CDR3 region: CAISERGGSYEQYF. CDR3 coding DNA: TGTGCCATCAGTGAACGGGGCGGGAGCTACGAGCAGTACTTC.

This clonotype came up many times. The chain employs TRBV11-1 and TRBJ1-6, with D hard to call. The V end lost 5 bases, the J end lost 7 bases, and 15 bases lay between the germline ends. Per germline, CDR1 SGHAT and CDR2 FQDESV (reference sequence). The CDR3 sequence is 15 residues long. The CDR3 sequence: CASSRMSDLNSPLHF. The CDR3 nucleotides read TGTGCCAGCAGCCGGATGAGCGACCTAAATTCACCCCTCCACTTT.

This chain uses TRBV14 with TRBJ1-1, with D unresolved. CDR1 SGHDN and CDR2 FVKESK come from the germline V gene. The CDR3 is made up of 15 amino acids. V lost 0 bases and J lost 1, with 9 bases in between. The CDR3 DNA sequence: TGTGCCAGCAGCCAAGAATTCCCTCGGAACACTGAAGCTTTCTTT. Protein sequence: CASSQEFPRNTEAFF.

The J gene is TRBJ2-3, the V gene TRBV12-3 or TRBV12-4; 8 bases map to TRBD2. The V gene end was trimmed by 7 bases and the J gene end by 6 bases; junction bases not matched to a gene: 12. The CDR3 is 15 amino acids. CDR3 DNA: TGTGCCAGCATTTATAGCGGGGAGCGGCGGGATACGCAGTATTTT. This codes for CASIYSGERRDTQYF.

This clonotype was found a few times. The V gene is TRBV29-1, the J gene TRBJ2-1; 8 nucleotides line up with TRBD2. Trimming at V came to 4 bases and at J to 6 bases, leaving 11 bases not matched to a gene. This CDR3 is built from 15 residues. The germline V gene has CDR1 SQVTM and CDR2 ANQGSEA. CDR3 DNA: TGCAGCGTTGCCAATCCTTTCCGGGGGGGCAATGAGCAGTTCTTC. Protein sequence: CSVANPFRGGNEQFF.

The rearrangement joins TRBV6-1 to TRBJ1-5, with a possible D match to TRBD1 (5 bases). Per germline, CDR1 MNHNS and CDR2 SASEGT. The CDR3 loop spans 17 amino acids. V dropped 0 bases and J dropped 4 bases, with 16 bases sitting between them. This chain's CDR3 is CASSEAHRTPPNQPQHF. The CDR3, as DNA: TGTGCCAGCAGTGAAGCTCATCGGACACCACCTAATCAGCCCCAGCATTTT.

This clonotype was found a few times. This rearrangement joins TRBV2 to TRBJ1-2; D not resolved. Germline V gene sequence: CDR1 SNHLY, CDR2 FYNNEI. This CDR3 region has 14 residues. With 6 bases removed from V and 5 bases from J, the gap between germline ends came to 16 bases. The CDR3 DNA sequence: TGTGCCAGCAGGACTGTGGGCTCTGGGTATGGCTACACCTTC. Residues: CASRTVGSGYGYTF.

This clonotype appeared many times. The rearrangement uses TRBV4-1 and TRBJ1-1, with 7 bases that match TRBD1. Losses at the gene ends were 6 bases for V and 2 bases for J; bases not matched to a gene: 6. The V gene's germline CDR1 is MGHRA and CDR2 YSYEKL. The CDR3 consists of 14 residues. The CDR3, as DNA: TGCGCCAGCAGAAAGACAGGGTTCAACACTGAAGCTTTCTTT. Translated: CASRKTGFNTEAFF.